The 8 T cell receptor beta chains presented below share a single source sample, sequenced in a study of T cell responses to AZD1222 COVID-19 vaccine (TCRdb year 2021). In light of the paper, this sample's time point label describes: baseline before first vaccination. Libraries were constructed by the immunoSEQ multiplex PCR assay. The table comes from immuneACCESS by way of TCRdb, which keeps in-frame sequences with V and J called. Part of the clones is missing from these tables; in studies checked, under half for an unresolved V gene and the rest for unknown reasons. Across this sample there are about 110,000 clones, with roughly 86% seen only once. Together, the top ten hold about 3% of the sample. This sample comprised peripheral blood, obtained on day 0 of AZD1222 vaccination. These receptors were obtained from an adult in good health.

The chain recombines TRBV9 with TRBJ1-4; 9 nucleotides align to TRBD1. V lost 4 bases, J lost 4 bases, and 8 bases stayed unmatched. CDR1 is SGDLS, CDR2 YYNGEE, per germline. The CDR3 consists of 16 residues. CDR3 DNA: TGTGCCAGCAGCCCGACGACAGGGGGTGTTAATGAAAAACTGTTTTTT. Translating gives CASSPTTGGVNEKLFF. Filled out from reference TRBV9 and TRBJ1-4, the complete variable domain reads DSGVTQTPKHLITATGQRVTLRCSPRSGDLSVYWYQQSLDQGLQFLIQYYNGEERAKGNILERFSAQQFPDLHSELNLSSLELGDSALYFCASSPTTGGVNEKLFFGSGTQLSVL.

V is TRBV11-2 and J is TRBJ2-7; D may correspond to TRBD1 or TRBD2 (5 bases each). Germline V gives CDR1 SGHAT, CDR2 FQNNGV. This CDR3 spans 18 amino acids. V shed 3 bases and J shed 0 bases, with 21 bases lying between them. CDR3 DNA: TGTGCCAGCAGCTTGAGTGCATCGGGCCCAGGGACCTCCTACGAGCAGTACTTC. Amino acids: CASSLSASGPGTSYEQYF.

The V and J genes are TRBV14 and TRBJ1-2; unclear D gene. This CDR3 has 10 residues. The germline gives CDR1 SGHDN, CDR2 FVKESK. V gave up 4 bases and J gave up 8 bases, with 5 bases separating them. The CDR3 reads CASSPCGYTF. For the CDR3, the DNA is TGTGCCAGCAGCCCGTGCGGCTACACCTTC.

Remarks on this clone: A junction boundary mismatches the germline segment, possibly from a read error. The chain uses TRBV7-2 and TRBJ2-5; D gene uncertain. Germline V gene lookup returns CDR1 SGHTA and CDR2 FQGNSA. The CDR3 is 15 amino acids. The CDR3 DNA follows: TGTGCCTGCAGAAGCCCCGGAACAGCACAAGAGACCCAGTACTTC. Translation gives CACRSPGTAQETQYF.

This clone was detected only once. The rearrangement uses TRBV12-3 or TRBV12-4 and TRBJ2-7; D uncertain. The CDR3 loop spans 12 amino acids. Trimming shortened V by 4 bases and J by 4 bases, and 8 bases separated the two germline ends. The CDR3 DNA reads TGTGCCAGCAGTTCTTCCTCTTACGAGCAGTACTTC. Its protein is CASSSSSYEQYF.

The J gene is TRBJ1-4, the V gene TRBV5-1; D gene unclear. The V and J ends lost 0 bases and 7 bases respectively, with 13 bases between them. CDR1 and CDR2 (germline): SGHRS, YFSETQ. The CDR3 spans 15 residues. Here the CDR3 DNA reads TGCGCCAGCAGCTTGGAAGGCAGTAGGAGTGAAAAACTGTTTTTT. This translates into CASSLEGSRSEKLFF.

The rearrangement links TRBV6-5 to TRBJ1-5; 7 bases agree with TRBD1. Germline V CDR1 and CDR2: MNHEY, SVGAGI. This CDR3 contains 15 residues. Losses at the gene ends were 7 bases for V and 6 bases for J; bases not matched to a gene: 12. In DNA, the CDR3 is TGTGCCAGCACCCCGACAGGGCCCTTCGGTCAGCCCCAGCATTTT. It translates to CASTPTGPFGQPQHF.

Written as DNA, the CDR3 is TGCGCCAGCAGCCGTAACCGGGACAGAAATCAGCCCCAGCATTTT. Its translation is CASSRNRDRNQPQHF. The rearrangement links TRBV4-1 to TRBJ1-5; 7 nucleotides agree with TRBD1. Germline V gene data show CDR1 as MGHRA and CDR2 as YSYEKL. V trimming: 4 bases; J trimming: 4 bases; junction bases outside the gene matches: 7. The CDR3 spans 15 residues.